A single sample gave rise to the 32 T cell receptor beta chains below, sequenced in a study of beta chain features in type 1 diabetes. Study-level findings and limits: Type 1 diabetes patients had moderately but significantly shorter TCRB CDR3s in all four CD4+ subsets.

Expressed TCRB transcripts were sequenced because the isolated RNA had all been reverse transcribed beforehand. The table came from immunoSEQ multiplex PCR; TCRdb's copy has only in-frame clones and leaves some out. The table lists a few hundred thousand clones, 8.5% to 10% of them singletons. For these receptors, no antigen is known. The specimen sequenced was central memory CD4+ T cells from blood. Every receptor here comes from a man younger than 40 with type 1 diabetes.

For the CDR3, the DNA is TGTGCCAGCAGCTTGGGTGGGACAGGGGAAAAACTGTTTTTT. It yields the protein CASSLGGTGEKLFF. The chain has TRBV5-4 and TRBJ1-4; 9 bases fit TRBD1. V lost 0 bases, J lost 8 bases, and 2 bases stayed unmatched. The CDR3 consists of 14 residues. Germline V gene lookup returns CDR1 SGHNT and CDR2 YYREEE (reference sequence).

There are many counts of this clone. V is TRBV9 and J is TRBJ2-5; D may be TRBD1 (7 bases). In germline, CDR1 is SGDLS, CDR2 YYNGEE. Trimming pared 4 bases from V and 4 bases from J, leaving 14 bases between. The CDR3 has 14 amino acids. CDR3 amino acids: CASSSGGGLETQYF. CDR3 nucleotides: TGTGCCAGCAGCTCAGGGGGAGGTTTAGAGACCCAGTACTTC.

The table lists this clone with a few counts. V is TRBV2 and J is TRBJ2-1, with 9 bases aligning to TRBD1. Germline lookup yields CDR1 SNHLY and CDR2 FYNNEI. The length of the CDR3 is 15 residues. V was pared by 5 bases and J by 3 bases, with 5 bases of the junction left unmatched. CDR3 amino acids: CASSRGQGGYNEQFF. For the CDR3, the DNA is TGTGCCAGCAGTAGGGGACAGGGTGGCTACAATGAGCAGTTCTTC. Full variable domain (rest looked up from reference TRBV2 and TRBJ2-1): EPEVTQTPSHQVTQMGQEVILRCVPISNHLYFYWYRQILGQKVEFLVSFYNNEISEKSEIFDDQFSVERPDGSNFTLKIRSTKLEDSAMYFCASSRGQGGYNEQFFGPGTRLTVL.

The rearrangement uses TRBV6-1 and TRBJ2-7, with TRBD2 identical over 14 bases. J lost 5 bases, V lost 3 bases, and 6 bases had no gene match. In germline, CDR1 is MNHNS, CDR2 SASEGT. The length of the CDR3 is 16 residues. In DNA, the CDR3 is TGTGCCAGCAGTGACGGGACTAGCGGGAGAGGCCACGAGCAGTACTTC. It yields the protein CASSDGTSGRGHEQYF.

This clone was recorded a few times. The rearrangement links TRBV9 to TRBJ1-1; D perhaps matches TRBD1 (6 bases). The germline V gene encodes CDR1 SGDLS and CDR2 YYNGEE. Deletions cut 4 bases from V and 1 base from J, with 14 bases between. The CDR3 is 15 residues long. The CDR3 loop is CASSPQQGRNTEAFF. The CDR3 DNA reads TGTGCCAGCAGCCCTCAACAGGGTCGGAACACTGAAGCTTTCTTT.

The chain employs TRBV6-5 and TRBJ1-5; D uncertain. The CDR3 is made up of 13 amino acids. The V end was cut by 1 base, the J end by 2 bases, with 3 bases between. Germline CDR1 is MNHEY and CDR2 is SVGAGI. CDR3 protein: CASSYWGNQPQHF. CDR3 DNA sequence: TGTGCCAGCAGTTACTGGGGCAATCAGCCCCAGCATTTT.

This clone showed up just a few times. The chain joins TRBV9 to TRBJ1-1; tentative D call: TRBD1 (5 bases). Germline V gene sequence: CDR1 SGDLS, CDR2 YYNGEE. Trimming took off 2 bases at V and 4 bases at J, with 9 bases between the two ends. The CDR3 runs to 13 residues. CDR3 protein: CASSVEGPTEAFF. The DNA for the CDR3 is TGTGCCAGCAGCGTCGAGGGGCCCACTGAAGCTTTCTTT.

This clone was observed at least ten times. The chain carries TRBV27 and TRBJ1-1; TRBD1 might be the D (5 bases). This CDR3 has 13 amino acids. Deletions cut 7 bases from V and 4 bases from J, with 13 bases between. Germline CDR1 is MNHEY and CDR2 is SMNVEV (reference sequence). CDR3 residues: CASTSQGGTEAFF. The CDR3 nucleotides are TGTGCCAGCACCTCTCAGGGAGGCACTGAAGCTTTCTTT.

The rearrangement joins TRBV7-3 to TRBJ1-1; D is perhaps TRBD1 (5 bases). The length of the CDR3 is 13 residues. The V gene's germline CDR1 is SGHTA and CDR2 FQGTGA. V was trimmed by 5 bases and J by 3 bases, leaving 10 bases between them. Here the CDR3 DNA reads TGTGCCAGCAGCATATCAGGGTACACTGAAGCTTTCTTT. Translation gives CASSISGYTEAFF.

The J gene is TRBJ2-1, the V gene TRBV29-1; 7 bases agree with TRBD2. Trimming removed 0 bases from V and 8 bases from J; junction bases left unmatched: 10. Looked up from germline, CDR1 is SQVTM and CDR2 is ANQGSEA. CDR3 size: 15 residues. The CDR3 is CSVEDWSGNVDEQFF. CDR3 sequence (DNA): TGCAGCGTTGAAGATTGGAGCGGGAACGTGGATGAGCAGTTCTTC.

The CDR3 loop is CASSPRGAPVTGELFF. The CDR3 DNA reads TGTGCCAGCAGTCCCCGAGGGGCACCGGTCACCGGGGAGCTGTTTTTT. V usage is TRBV6-6 and J usage is TRBJ2-2; D may match TRBD1 or TRBD2 (5 bases each). CDR1 and CDR2 (germline): MNHNY, SVGAGI (reference sequence). V was pared by 5 bases and J by 4 bases, with 17 bases between. The CDR3 sequence is 16 residues long.

This clone was detected only a few times. J is TRBJ2-5 and V is TRBV12-5; D assignment may be TRBD1 or TRBD2 (5 bases each). The CDR3 covers 14 residues. The germline V and J ends were trimmed by 7 bases and 2 bases, with 14 bases remaining between them. CDR1 is LGHNT and CDR2 is FRNRAP in the germline V gene. The CDR3 nucleotides are TGTGCTAGTGCCCCAGGGACGAGGCAAGAGACCCAGTACTTC. It yields the protein CASAPGTRQETQYF.

This clone was seen a handful of times. The chain joins TRBV7-3 to TRBJ2-3; TRBD1 matches at 7 bases. Germline loops: CDR1 SGHTA, CDR2 FQGTGA. V was clipped by 4 bases and J by 3 bases; unmatched bases: 13. The CDR3 is 17 residues long. In DNA, the CDR3 is TGTGCCAGCAGCTCATACCCCCCGGGACAGCCAACAGATACGCAGTATTTT. Amino acid sequence: CASSSYPPGQPTDTQYF. Full variable domain (outside the CDR3, taken from reference TRBV7-3 and TRBJ2-3): GAGVSQTPSNKVTEKGKYVELRCDPISGHTALYWYRQSLGQGPEFLIYFQGTGAADDSGLPNDRFFAVRPEGSVSTLKIQRTERGDSAVYLCASSSYPPGQPTDTQYFGPGTRLTVL.

This clone was seen a few times. The rearrangement uses TRBV7-2 and TRBJ2-3, with D uncertain. From germline, CDR1 is SGHTA and CDR2 FQGNSA. Between the trimmed V and J ends, which lost 5 bases and 0 bases, there was a span of 9 bases. The CDR3 runs 14 residues. The chain's CDR3 is CASSPTWSTDTQYF. CDR3 nucleotide sequence: TGTGCCAGCAGCCCAACGTGGAGCACAGATACGCAGTATTTT.

This clone was observed a handful of times. The chain is built from TRBV7-2 and TRBJ2-3, with D unclear. This CDR3 comprises 12 residues. Germline V gene data show CDR1 as SGHTA and CDR2 as FQGNSA. V lost 5 bases and J lost 6, with 9 bases in between. The CDR3 protein is CASSPPSDTQYF. The DNA for the CDR3 is TGTGCCAGCAGCCCTCCATCGGATACGCAGTATTTT.

There are a few counts of this clone. At one end the junction does not follow the germline gene, possibly because of a read error. This chain joins TRBV6-6 and TRBJ1-5; perhaps TRBD1 as D (5 bases). This CDR3 has 11 amino acids. The germline CDR1 and CDR2 sequences are MNHNY and SVGAGI (reference sequence). This CDR3 is CASSYGGEIFF. CDR3 nucleotides: TGTGCCAGCAGTTACGGGGGGGAAATTTTTTTT.

The rearrangement links TRBV28 to TRBJ1-3; no reliable D call. Trimming pared 6 bases from V and 0 bases from J, leaving 9 bases between. CDR3 length: 14 amino acids. Germline loops: CDR1 MDHEN, CDR2 SYDVKM. Written as DNA, the CDR3 is TGTGCCAGCAGGTCCGGAAACTCTGGAAACACCATATATTTT. Amino acids: CASRSGNSGNTIYF.

This clone has more than one count but fewer than ten. V is TRBV5-1 and J is TRBJ2-1; D is unclear. The germline gives CDR1 SGHRS, CDR2 YFSETQ. V was cut by 3 bases and J by 9 bases, with 16 bases left in between. The CDR3 runs to 14 residues. This chain's CDR3 is CASSSQVVGGEQFF. CDR3 in DNA: TGCGCCAGCAGCTCCCAGGTAGTAGGTGGTGAGCAGTTCTTC.

V is TRBV11-2 and J is TRBJ2-6; D not resolved. The CDR3 totals 13 residues. CDR1 and CDR2 (germline): SGHAT, FQNNGV. Deletions cut 1 base from V and 12 bases from J, with 10 bases between. CDR3: CASSLGGARVLTF. In DNA, the CDR3 is TGTGCCAGCAGCTTAGGTGGCGCACGCGTCCTGACTTTC.

The rearrangement links TRBV9 to TRBJ2-3; TRBD2 aligns across 10 bases. The germline CDR1 and CDR2 sequences are SGDLS and YYNGEE. The V and J ends lost 3 bases and 14 bases, in that order; junction bases with no gene match: 9. The CDR3 runs 13 residues. The CDR3 spells CASSDNSGTSVYF. The CDR3 DNA is TGTGCCAGCAGCGATAACTCCGGGACTAGCGTGTATTTT. Filled out from reference TRBV9 and TRBJ2-3, the complete variable domain reads DSGVTQTPKHLITATGQRVTLRCSPRSGDLSVYWYQQSLDQGLQFLIQYYNGEERAKGNILERFSAQQFPDLHSELNLSSLELGDSALYFCASSDNSGTSVYFGPGTRLTVL.

The chain is built from TRBV2 and TRBJ2-3; 12 bases fit TRBD2. V shed 7 bases and J 5 bases; nucleotides not matched to a gene: 10. This CDR3 is built from 16 residues. Germline V CDR1 and CDR2: SNHLY, FYNNEI. CDR3 residues: CASTETRTSGKDTQYF. The DNA for the CDR3 is TGTGCCAGCACCGAAACGAGGACTAGCGGGAAAGATACGCAGTATTTT. Looking up the rest from reference TRBV2 and TRBJ2-3 gives the full variable domain: EPEVTQTPSHQVTQMGQEVILRCVPISNHLYFYWYRQILGQKVEFLVSFYNNEISEKSEIFDDQFSVERPDGSNFTLKIRSTKLEDSAMYFCASTETRTSGKDTQYFGPGTRLTVL.

The chain combines TRBV19 with TRBJ2-6; 9 bases are shared with TRBD1. Germline CDR1 reads LNHDA; CDR2 reads SQIVND (reference sequence). V lost 7 bases, J lost 0 bases, and 16 bases stayed unmatched. CDR3 length: 20 amino acids. CDR3 in DNA: TGTGCCAGTAAGGGACAGGGTGTAGGGATTGAATCCTCTGGGGCCAACGTCCTGACTTTC. Translation: CASKGQGVGIESSGANVLTF.

The genes are TRBV4-2 and TRBJ1-1; the match to TRBD1 covers 8 bases. This CDR3 has 15 residues. The V and J ends lost 4 bases and 5 bases, in that order; junction bases with no gene match: 9. Germline loops: CDR1 LGHNA, CDR2 YNFKEQ. The CDR3 DNA reads TGTGCCAGCAGCCCGACAGGGGAGGGAGGAACTGAAGCTTTCTTT. Its translation is CASSPTGEGGTEAFF.

The gene calls are TRBV11-2 and TRBJ1-2; the match to TRBD1 covers 10 bases. The germline V gene encodes CDR1 SGHAT and CDR2 FQNNGV. Unmatched junction bases numbered 9, after V lost 0 bases and J lost 5 bases. This CDR3 spans 17 amino acids. CDR3 coding DNA: TGTGCCAGCAGCTTAGATGGGGACAGGGGAAGCCAATATGGCTACACCTTC. Its protein is CASSLDGDRGSQYGYTF.

V is TRBV4-2 and J is TRBJ1-2, with 10 bases fitting TRBD1. CDR3 length: 16 residues. V was pared by 0 bases and J by 1 base, with 2 bases of the junction left unmatched. The germline V gene encodes CDR1 LGHNA and CDR2 YNFKEQ. CDR3 DNA: TGTGCCAGCAGCCAAGATCGGGACAGGGGTAACTATGGCTACACCTTC. Protein: CASSQDRDRGNYGYTF.

This clone was observed a handful of times. The V gene is TRBV27, the J gene TRBJ2-7; 7 bases are a match to TRBD2. Germline trimming cut 2 bases from V and 4 bases from J; bases unmatched to any gene: 5. The CDR3 runs to 14 residues. Per germline, CDR1 MNHEY and CDR2 SMNVEV (reference sequence). CDR3 DNA: TGTGCCAGCAGTTTAGGCGGGAGTAAGTACGAGCAGTACTTC. It yields the protein CASSLGGSKYEQYF.

This sequence joins TRBV11-2 and TRBJ2-5; TRBD2 might be the D (6 bases). The CDR3 has 16 amino acids. The ends were cut back, 6 bases at V and 6 bases at J, with 23 bases in the middle. Germline V gene data show CDR1 as SGHAT and CDR2 as FQNNGV. CDR3 region: CASSPAQDGRYQTQYF. CDR3 DNA sequence: TGTGCCAGCAGTCCCGCTCAAGACGGGAGATATCAGACCCAGTACTTC.

The gene calls are TRBV7-8 and TRBJ2-7; D is possibly TRBD1 (6 bases). V lost 2 bases, J lost 7 bases, and 9 bases lay in between. The CDR3 sequence is 12 residues long. Germline assignment: CDR1 SGHVS and CDR2 FQNEAQ. The CDR3 region has the DNA TGTGCCAGCAGCTTATACAGGGTGGAGCAGTACTTC. Translation: CASSLYRVEQYF.

This clone has a handful of counts. Other DNA variants within this sample encode the same CDR3. This sequence joins TRBV19 and TRBJ1-5, with D possibly TRBD1 on 6 matching bases. Germline lookup yields CDR1 LNHDA and CDR2 SQIVND (reference sequence). V dropped 5 bases and J dropped 7 bases, with 9 bases sitting between them. This CDR3 region has 12 residues. This CDR3 reads CASSRGGQPQHF. As DNA, the CDR3 is TGTGCCAGTAGTCGGGGGGGCCAGCCCCAGCATTTT.

This rearrangement joins TRBV11-2 to TRBJ2-1, with D hard to call. CDR1 and CDR2 (germline): SGHAT, FQNNGV. The CDR3 totals 14 residues. The germline V and J ends were trimmed by 1 base and 4 bases, with 8 bases remaining between them. The CDR3 nucleotides are TGTGCCAGCAGCTTAGGGTCGGTATACAATGAGCAGTTCTTC. Translating gives CASSLGSVYNEQFF.

This clone was picked up a small number of times. V and J are TRBV9 and TRBJ1-1; D remains ambiguous. Trimming cost V 3 bases and J 3 bases, with 9 bases left between them. The CDR3 length is 13 residues. Germline-derived CDR1 and CDR2 are SGDLS and YYNGEE. Here the CDR3 DNA reads TGTGCCAGCAGCGCTCCGTCGGACACTGAAGCTTTCTTT. Its protein is CASSAPSDTEAFF.

The CDR3 here is CASSPPVGGYEAFF. The CDR3 DNA follows: TGTGCCAGCAGCCCACCCGTGGGGGGGTATGAAGCTTTCTTT. This sequence joins TRBV28 and TRBJ1-1; a possible D gene is TRBD1 (5 bases). The germline CDR1 and CDR2 sequences are MDHEN and SYDVKM. The CDR3 consists of 14 residues. V lost 6 bases and J 7 bases, leaving 18 bases between the germline ends.